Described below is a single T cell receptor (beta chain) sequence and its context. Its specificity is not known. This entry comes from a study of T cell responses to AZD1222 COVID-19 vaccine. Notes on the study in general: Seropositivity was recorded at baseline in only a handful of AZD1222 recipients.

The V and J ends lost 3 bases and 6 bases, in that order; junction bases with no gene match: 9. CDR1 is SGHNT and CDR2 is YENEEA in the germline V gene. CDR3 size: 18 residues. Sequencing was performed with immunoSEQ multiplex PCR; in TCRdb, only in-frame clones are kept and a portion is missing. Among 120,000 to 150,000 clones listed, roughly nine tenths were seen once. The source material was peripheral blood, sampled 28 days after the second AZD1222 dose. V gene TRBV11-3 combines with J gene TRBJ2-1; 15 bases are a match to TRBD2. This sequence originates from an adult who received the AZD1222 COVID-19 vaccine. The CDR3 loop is CASSLGSGTSGRLNEQFF. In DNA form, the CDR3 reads TGTGCCAGCAGCTTGGGATCCGGGACTAGCGGGAGGCTCAATGAGCAGTTCTTC.